This T cell receptor beta chain was captured in a study of T cells in Graves' hyperthyroidism and ophthalmopathy. Study results and caveats: Using 13 V-J features, a model discriminated ophthalmopathy from stable hyperthyroidism.

This clonotype came up many times. The antigen is undetermined. CDR1 is MNHNS, CDR2 SASEGT, per germline. This CDR3 contains 15 residues. V was trimmed by 1 base and J by 3 bases, leaving 13 bases between them. Researchers took RNA transcripts and amplified the TCR beta CDR3 regions from them. HTBI primers were employed in a first-round RT-PCR of the TCR CDR3. TCRdb independently ran MiXCR on the multiplex PCR reads; one entry per CDR3 protein. The data hold about 480,000 distinct CDR3 sequences, with approximately 14% observed a single time. The specimen was blood. The receptor was derived from a young woman with Graves' hyperthyroidism. V is TRBV6-1 and J is TRBJ2-7; D unclear. The CDR3 sequence: CASSEDSFPLYEQYF. DNA for the CDR3: TGTGCCAGCAGTGAAGATTCCTTCCCCCTCTACGAGCAGTACTTC.